Below, 21 T cell receptor beta chains from the same sample are listed, as sequenced in a study of early T cells in non-severe SARS-CoV-2 infection (dated by TCRdb to about 2021). The library relied on 5' RACE. Sequencing used a NextSeq 500. TCRdb reran the public reads through fastp at Q25 and MiXCR, keeping productive beta chains. Entries are consolidated by CDR3 protein sequence, retaining the most common genes and DNA. The sample table contains approximately 70,000 distinct CDR3 sequences; only one count was recorded for over 9.5% of them. The ten largest clones take up around 8% of the sample. The sequences come from whole blood, collected at baseline. The receptors shown here come from an adult who was a healthcare worker with PCR-confirmed SARS-CoV-2 infection or an uninfected control (not recorded which).

This clonotype was counted ten times or more. V and J are TRBV6-1 and TRBJ1-1, with D perhaps TRBD1 (6 bases). Germline V gives CDR1 MNHNS, CDR2 SASEGT. Trimming shortened V by 6 bases and J by 4 bases, and 15 bases separated the two germline ends. CDR3 size: 14 residues. The CDR3: CASRSTGFVTEAFF. The CDR3 DNA reads TGTGCCAGCAGGTCGACAGGTTTTGTCACTGAAGCTTTCTTT.

Ten or more counts support this clonotype. The chain employs TRBV2 and TRBJ1-3; 7 bases are a match to TRBD1. Germline loops: CDR1 SNHLY, CDR2 FYNNEI. The length of the CDR3 is 13 residues. The junction had 2 bases not matched to a gene; V was cut back by 7 bases and J by 2 bases. The CDR3 nucleotides read TGTGCCAGCAAACAGGGGACTGGAAACACCATATATTTT. Protein: CASKQGTGNTIYF.

The CDR3 sequence: CASSPRQTRNTEAFF. As DNA, the CDR3 is TGTGCCAGCAGCCCGAGACAGACTAGAAACACTGAAGCTTTCTTT. The J gene is TRBJ1-1, the V gene TRBV7-8; D is perhaps TRBD1 (5 bases). Trimming left V 5 bases short and J 2 bases short, with 15 bases between. This CDR3 region has 15 residues. From germline, CDR1 is SGHVS and CDR2 FQNEAQ.

This clonotype was counted only a few times. The genes are TRBV20-1 and TRBJ2-5; 8 nucleotides agree with TRBD1. V was pared by 3 bases and J by 4 bases, with 4 bases of the junction left unmatched. In germline, CDR1 is DFQATT, CDR2 SNEGSKA (reference sequence). The CDR3 totals 13 residues. CDR3 sequence (DNA): TGCAGTGCTAGCCCAGGGGGCAGAGAGACCCAGTACTTC. It yields the protein CSASPGGRETQYF.

V and J are TRBV4-1 and TRBJ2-3; D may correspond to TRBD1 or TRBD2 (6 bases each). The V end lost 4 bases, the J end lost 2 bases, and 22 bases lay between the germline ends. Germline loops: CDR1 MGHRA, CDR2 YSYEKL. The CDR3 length is 18 residues. The CDR3 sequence: CASSPRLTRGADTDTQYF. The CDR3 coding sequence is TGCGCCAGCAGCCCACGCCTAACGAGGGGGGCCGACACAGATACGCAGTATTTT.

V gene TRBV6-2 or TRBV6-3 combines with J gene TRBJ1-1, with D possibly TRBD1 on 5 matching bases. Germline values: CDR1 MNHEY, CDR2 SVGEGT. The CDR3 is 16 residues long. Trimming shortened V by 6 bases and J by 0 bases, and 17 bases separated the two germline ends. CDR3 protein: CASSPRRGSMNTEAFF. The CDR3 DNA follows: TGTGCCAGCAGCCCCCGCCGGGGCTCCATGAACACTGAAGCTTTCTTT.

This clonotype came up a few times. The rearrangement joins TRBV3-1 to TRBJ2-1; weak D call: TRBD2 (6 bases). Trimming removed 0 bases at V and 7 bases at J, with 19 bases between. CDR3 length: 17 residues. In germline, CDR1 is LGHDT, CDR2 YNNKEL (reference sequence). The CDR3 is CASSQENPGGTENEQFF. CDR3 sequence (DNA): TGTGCCAGCAGCCAAGAAAATCCCGGCGGGACGGAAAATGAGCAGTTCTTC.

This clonotype was recorded at least ten times. This chain uses TRBV27 with TRBJ1-5; 7 bases align to TRBD1. This CDR3 contains 15 residues. V lost 5 bases, J lost 0 bases, and 4 bases stayed unmatched. The V gene's germline CDR1 is MNHEY and CDR2 SMNVEV (reference sequence). The CDR3 spells CASSPGQYSNQPQHF. The DNA for the CDR3 is TGTGCCAGCAGTCCGGGACAGTATAGCAATCAGCCCCAGCATTTT.

This chain uses TRBV3-1 with TRBJ1-2; D ambiguous. There are 14 residues in the CDR3. Germline V gene lookup returns CDR1 LGHDT and CDR2 YNNKEL (reference sequence). The V gene lost 0 bases and the J gene lost 4 bases, with 9 bases spanning the gap. CDR3 sequence: CASSQDRNGYGYTF. The CDR3 region has the DNA TGTGCCAGCAGCCAAGATAGGAATGGCTATGGCTACACCTTC.

This clonotype was observed many times. The V call is TRBV7-9, the J call TRBJ2-6, with a possible D match to TRBD1 (6 bases). The V end was cut by 0 bases, the J end by 10 bases, with 13 bases between. Germline CDR1 reads SEHNR; CDR2 reads FQNEAQ (reference sequence). This CDR3 region has 15 residues. The CDR3: CASSLAGGVGNVLTF. The CDR3 nucleotides read TGTGCCAGCAGCTTAGCAGGGGGTGTAGGAAACGTCCTGACTTTC.

This clonotype was seen at least ten times. This chain uses TRBV7-2 with TRBJ1-1; D might be TRBD1 (5 bases). Germline CDR1 SGHTA, CDR2 FQGNSA. CDR3 size: 13 residues. The ends were cut back, 2 bases at V and 3 bases at J, with 7 bases in the middle. CDR3 nucleotide sequence: TGTGCCAGCAGCTTACAGGGTTACACTGAAGCTTTCTTT. Protein sequence: CASSLQGYTEAFF.

The J gene is TRBJ1-3, the V gene TRBV20-1; D gene uncertain. V was cut by 3 bases and J by 0 bases, with 9 bases left in between. The CDR3 runs to 14 residues. CDR1 is DFQATT, CDR2 SNEGSKA, per germline (reference sequence). CDR3 DNA sequence: TGCAGTGCTAGTGGTACCCCCTCTGGAAACACCATATATTTT. It yields the protein CSASGTPSGNTIYF.

This clonotype was seen many times. The chain recombines TRBV20-1 with TRBJ2-1, with a possible D match to TRBD2 (6 bases). The germline V gene encodes CDR1 DFQATT and CDR2 SNEGSKA (reference sequence). V lost 0 bases to trimming and J lost 8 bases, with 8 bases between them. The CDR3 has 12 residues. This CDR3 reads CSARDVADEQFF. The CDR3 region has the DNA TGCAGTGCTAGAGACGTAGCGGATGAGCAGTTCTTC.

This clonotype was observed many times. The chain has TRBV11-3 and TRBJ1-1, with 8 bases matching TRBD1. The CDR3 runs to 17 residues. Trimming cost V 5 bases and J 10 bases; bases outside gene matches: 21. Germline values: CDR1 SGHNT, CDR2 YENEEA. The CDR3 here is CASSKGEAGGPRSGAFF. For the CDR3, the DNA is TGTGCCAGCAGCAAGGGGGAGGCAGGGGGCCCCCGTTCCGGAGCTTTCTTT.

The table lists this clonotype with many counts. The chain recombines TRBV4-1 with TRBJ1-2; no clear D. Germline loops: CDR1 MGHRA, CDR2 YSYEKL. This CDR3 has 14 residues. With 0 bases removed from V and 8 bases from J, the gap between germline ends came to 13 bases. The CDR3 region has the DNA TGCGCCAGCAGCCAAGAAGAGGGAGCAAGGGGCTACACCTTC. Residues: CASSQEEGARGYTF.

In nucleotides, the CDR3 is TGCAGTGCCTCCGGTGGTTTCGGGGGGCCGAACACCGGGGAGCTGTTTTTT. Amino acids: CSASGGFGGPNTGELFF. This sequence joins TRBV20-1 and TRBJ2-2; perhaps TRBD2 as D (7 bases). CDR1 and CDR2 from the germline V gene are DFQATT and SNEGSKA (reference sequence). This CDR3 has 17 residues. Trimming removed 6 bases at V and 0 bases at J, with 20 bases between.

The chain links TRBV12-3 or TRBV12-4 to TRBJ1-5; unclear D gene. V was pared by 1 base and J by 12 bases, with 7 bases between. There are 11 residues in the CDR3. The CDR3 region is CASSLGGFQHF. The CDR3, as DNA: TGTGCCAGCAGTTTAGGAGGGTTCCAGCATTTT.

This rearrangement joins TRBV6-2 or TRBV6-3 to TRBJ2-4, with a tentative D call TRBD2 (6 bases). The CDR3 is 12 residues long. Looked up from germline, CDR1 is MNHEY and CDR2 is SVGEGT. The CDR3 sequence is CAAGRLKNIQYF. CDR3 nucleotides: TGTGCGGCGGGGCGGCTAAAAAACATTCAGTACTTC.

V is TRBV5-4 and J is TRBJ2-3; 11 nucleotides align to TRBD2. V lost 2 bases, J lost 3 bases, and 5 bases stayed unmatched. CDR3 length equals 16 residues. In germline, CDR1 is SGHNT, CDR2 YYREEE (reference sequence). The DNA for the CDR3 is TGTGCCAGCAGCTTTAGGGGACTAGCGGCAACAGATACGCAGTATTTT. Translating it yields CASSFRGLAATDTQYF.

This clonotype showed up many times. The chain joins TRBV7-9 to TRBJ1-6; 8 bases line up with TRBD1. The CDR3 is 16 residues long. Germline V CDR1 and CDR2: SEHNR, FQNEAQ (reference sequence). Unmatched junction bases numbered 11, after V lost 3 bases and J lost 10 bases. The CDR3 sequence is CASSFPTQGGESPLHF. CDR3 in DNA: TGTGCCAGCAGCTTTCCCACACAGGGGGGCGAATCACCCCTCCACTTT.

This chain uses TRBV4-1 with TRBJ1-5, with D perhaps TRBD1 (5 bases). Between the trimmed V and J ends, which lost 0 bases and 4 bases, there was a span of 13 bases. Germline V CDR1 and CDR2: MGHRA, YSYEKL. The CDR3 totals 16 residues. The CDR3 sequence: CASSQDPQGLNQPQHF. For the CDR3, the DNA is TGCGCCAGCAGCCAAGATCCTCAGGGTTTGAATCAGCCCCAGCATTTT.